This T cell receptor beta chain was sequenced for a study of blood T cell repertoires in COVID-19 (dated by TCRdb to the early 2020s). Notes on the research overall: Samples covering the acute and convalescent phases of COVID-19 were provided by collaborators in the United States, Italy and Spain. The repertoires were made available in a free public database intended to serve as a resource for research on the immune response to SARS-CoV-2. A de-identified subject ID, COVID-19 status, age in years and sex were almost always included in the sample metadata. The prospective study material was composed of cDNA or gDNA derived from T cells, B-cell-depleted T cells, or PBMCs. The dataset comprised deeply sampled blood TCRbeta repertoires from subjects exposed to, actively infected with, or recovered from COVID-19. HLA class I and class II types, where available, came from metadata supplied by the sample provider rather than from assay-based typing. The samples were drawn from the first 160 participants of the ongoing ImmuneRACE study and from more than 1,000 subjects provided by 6 global collaborators. Summary of the overall study and its limitations: Clinical and demographic metadata were provided uncurated, with the amount varying by source and participant.

Participants in the prospective study were enrolled through a virtual design, were aged about 18 to 100 years, and lived in approximately 24 United States geographic areas. To assign participants to cohorts, the prospective study relied on clinical history that participants themselves reported in a screening survey and a study questionnaire. Recovered participants in ImmuneRACE Cohort 3 were defined by two consecutive negative NP/OP PCR tests, clearance by a healthcare professional, or resolution of symptoms. In the prospective study, mobile phlebotomists collected whole blood, serum and a nasopharyngeal or oropharyngeal swab from each participant. Participants in the prospective study had the option to provide additional blood draws and questionnaires over a roughly 2-month period. Blood samples from the prospective study were shipped frozen or at room temperature prior to DNA extraction. V and J are trimmed by 0 bases and 7 bases, and the gene matches miss 8 bases of the junction. The germline V gene provides CDR1 SGDLS and CDR2 YYNGEE. Counted from cysteine to phenylalanine, this CDR3 has 16 amino acids. The entry retains the CDR3 DNA only, 48 bases that are in frame from base 1.

TCRbeta CDR3 regions were amplified from genomic DNA using the immunoSEQ Assay, a bias-controlled multiplex PCR. The authors' pipeline ran thus. Nucleated cell counts per sample were estimated from amplification of reference gene primers within the assay. To quantify the absolute abundance of each unique TCRbeta CDR3 rearrangement, sequence reads were collapsed and filtered. For each sample, productive Simpson clonality was calculated as the square root of Simpson's diversity index across productive rearrangements. Sourced from immuneACCESS, this table was stored by TCRdb with only in-frame sequences that have V and J called. A share of the clones is absent; for the studies checked, an unresolved V gene accounts for under half, and the remainder has no known explanation. V and J calls and clone size are copied from that table; D and trimming were computed from the DNA. The sample profile shows 240,000 or so clones; 80% to 90% of them were found once. Of the sample, just under 9% falls within the top ten clones.

For this clone: This clone's antigen is unknown. Within one base of it there is no much larger clone, and no base qualities were kept.

Recombination joined TRBV9 with TRBJ2-1; 9 central bases correspond to TRBD2. Sequencing input: PBMCs or T cells enriched from blood (not recorded which). The receptor was isolated from a man aged 35 to 55 who had recovered from COVID-19. The sequenced DNA: TGTGCCAGCAGCGTAGGGCCAGCGGGGGGAAGTAATGAGCAGTTCTTC. Its protein is CASSVGPAGGSNEQFF.